Listed below are T cell receptor beta chains from one sample, sequenced in a study of identical twins. TCRdb processed the 5' RACE reads anew with MiXCR; each CDR3 protein has one entry. The sample holds 450,000 or so distinct CDR3 sequences, 24% seen once. The same data also went into a second study, on T cells expressing NK-cell markers.

The sample taken for sequencing was CD4+ T cells sorted from blood. These receptors were taken from a woman between 18 and 30 years old in good health. Each CDR3 is given with its conserved first and last residue. Each record gives: clone size, V gene, D gene, J gene, CDR3 protein, CDR3 DNA. The D gene is left open where the match is weak. Clone size is given for some rows only: seen once, a few or many times, or a class if the clone is expanded.

many	TRBV20-1	.	TRBJ1-3	CSARRQAGNTIYF	TGCAGTGCTAGAAGACAGGCTGGAAACACCATATATTTT
.	TRBV29-1	.	TRBJ1-1	CSVLQVNTEAFF	TGCAGCGTTTTGCAGGTGAACACTGAAGCTTTCTTT
.	TRBV10-3	TRBD1	TRBJ1-2	CAAYRTGGHGYTF	TGTGCCGCCTACCGAACAGGGGGCCATGGCTACACCTTC
.	TRBV6-5	TRBD1	TRBJ2-2	CASSYHRTGAATGELFF	TGTGCCAGCAGTTACCACCGGACAGGGGCGGCCACCGGGGAGCTGTTTTTT
.	TRBV5-1	.	TRBJ2-2	CASSYLPHYTGELFF	TGCGCCAGCAGCTACCTCCCCCACTACACCGGGGAGCTGTTTTTT
few	TRBV11-2	TRBD2	TRBJ2-7	CASSFSGSPHEQYF	TGTGCCAGCAGCTTTAGCGGGAGCCCCCACGAGCAGTACTTC
.	TRBV9	.	TRBJ2-5	CASSTRTTQGETQYF	TGTGCCAGCAGCACAAGGACTACCCAGGGCGAGACCCAGTACTTC
once	TRBV20-1	TRBD2	TRBJ2-3	CSASPAGGTDTQYF	TGCAGTGCTAGCCCAGCGGGGGGTACAGATACGCAGTATTTT
few	TRBV20-1	.	TRBJ2-1	CSALNIARRGDEQFF	TGCAGTGCTTTAAATATAGCGCGCAGAGGGGATGAGCAGTTCTTC
.	TRBV5-1	.	TRBJ2-3	CASSLPSLATSTDTQYF	TGCGCCAGCAGCTTGCCCTCCCTTGCGACTAGCACAGATACGCAGTATTTT
few	TRBV19	.	TRBJ2-1	CASSKRDTSSYNEQFF	TGTGCCAGTAGTAAGCGGGACACCAGCTCCTACAATGAGCAGTTCTTC
few	TRBV6-5	TRBD2	TRBJ2-3	CASSYRLAGAPSGTQYF	TGTGCCAGCAGTTACCGTCTAGCGGGGGCCCCCTCCGGTACGCAGTATTTT
.	TRBV6-2/TRBV6-3	.	TRBJ2-2	CASSPSSGWELFF	TGTGCCAGCAGCCCTAGTTCGGGTTGGGAGCTGTTTTTT
.	TRBV20-1	TRBD2	TRBJ2-3	CSARVSSGADTQYF	TGCAGTGCTAGAGTGTCTAGCGGAGCAGATACGCAGTATTTT
few	TRBV2	TRBD1	TRBJ1-1	CASRDEQGASTEAFF	TGTGCCAGCAGGGACGAGCAGGGGGCCTCCACTGAAGCTTTCTTT
many	TRBV20-1	TRBD1	TRBJ1-5	CSAQIGGRSNQPQHF	TGCAGTGCTCAGATAGGGGGCCGGAGCAATCAGCCCCAGCATTTT
.	TRBV12-3/TRBV12-4	.	TRBJ1-2	CASSFQGGIFGYTF	TGTGCCAGCAGTTTCCAGGGAGGAATTTTTGGCTACACCTTC
few	TRBV12-3/TRBV12-4	TRBD1	TRBJ1-1	CASTDRGRSMNTEAFF	TGTGCCAGCACAGACAGGGGGCGATCAATGAACACTGAAGCTTTCTTT
.	TRBV18	TRBD1	TRBJ1-5	CASSRGGFDQPQHF	TGTGCCAGCTCCAGGGGGGGCTTCGATCAGCCCCAGCATTTT
.	TRBV29-1	.	TRBJ2-1	CSVGGPGQDTYAYNEQFF	TGCAGCGTGGGGGGTCCCGGACAGGACACCTACGCCTACAATGAGCAGTTCTTC
few	TRBV6-1	TRBD1	TRBJ1-2	CASSWTGGNGYTF	TGTGCCAGCAGCTGGACAGGGGGTAATGGCTACACCTTC
.	TRBV5-1	TRBD2	TRBJ2-1	CASTLGTSGYNEQFF	TGCGCCAGCACCCTCGGGACTAGCGGATACAATGAGCAGTTCTTC
.	TRBV21-1	.	TRBJ2-1	CASSKGGVSSYNEQFF	TGTGCCAGCAGCAAAGGCGGTGTCAGCTCCTACAATGAGCAGTTCTTC
.	TRBV27	.	TRBJ2-1	CASSLPRGEQFF	TGTGCCAGCAGTTTACCTAGGGGTGAGCAGTTCTTC
.	TRBV12-3/TRBV12-4	.	TRBJ2-7	CASRQSSSAYEQYF	TGTGCCAGCAGACAATCATCGTCGGCCTACGAGCAGTACTTC
few	TRBV24-1	TRBD2	TRBJ2-1	CATSDESGGRYNEQFF	TGTGCCACCAGTGATGAAAGCGGGGGCCGATACAATGAGCAGTTCTTC
many	TRBV15	.	TRBJ1-2	CATSSSIKDGYTF	TGTGCCACCAGCAGCTCCATTAAAGATGGCTACACCTTC
few	TRBV7-2	.	TRBJ1-1	CASSLRFGGHLNTEAFF	TGTGCCAGCAGCTTAAGATTCGGAGGCCACTTGAACACTGAAGCTTTCTTT
few	TRBV29-1	TRBD1	TRBJ1-2	CSVGTGGWFYGYTF	TGCAGCGTGGGGACAGGGGGCTGGTTCTATGGCTACACCTTC
few	TRBV25-1	.	TRBJ2-7	CASNPRGRAYEQYF	TGTGCCAGCAATCCTAGGGGACGGGCCTACGAGCAGTACTTC
.	TRBV10-3	TRBD1	TRBJ1-2	CAISRQGSYTF	TGTGCCATCAGCCGACAGGGTAGCTACACCTTC
few	TRBV20-1	TRBD1	TRBJ2-2	CSADRQGTTGELFF	TGCAGTGCTGATAGACAGGGGACCACCGGGGAGCTGTTTTTT
few	TRBV28	.	TRBJ2-7	CASIGAGIPEQYF	TGTGCCAGCATTGGCGCGGGAATTCCCGAGCAGTACTTC
many	TRBV25-1	TRBD1	TRBJ1-5	CASSESGGLGNQPQHF	TGTGCCAGCAGTGAATCAGGGGGCTTGGGCAATCAGCCCCAGCATTTT
few	TRBV28	TRBD2	TRBJ2-1	CASSFGGSGGNEQFF	TGTGCCAGCAGTTTCGGCGGGTCGGGAGGGAATGAGCAGTTCTTC
.	TRBV14	.	TRBJ1-5	CASSQAGWAPQHF	TGTGCCAGCAGCCAAGCGGGTTGGGCGCCCCAGCATTTT
.	TRBV11-2	.	TRBJ2-2	CASSFIGFTGELFF	TGTGCCAGCAGCTTCATCGGATTCACCGGGGAGCTGTTTTTT
.	TRBV13	TRBD1	TRBJ2-2	CASSFAGGGELFF	TGTGCCAGCAGCTTTGCAGGGGGCGGGGAGCTGTTTTTT
.	TRBV9	.	TRBJ2-7	CASSVAPSGYEQYF	TGTGCCAGCAGCGTAGCCCCCTCGGGTTACGAGCAGTACTTC
.	TRBV5-1	.	TRBJ2-1	CASSLALSSNEQFF	TGCGCCAGCAGCTTGGCCCTTTCCTCCAATGAGCAGTTCTTC
.	TRBV19	.	TRBJ2-5	CASIGWQEETQYF	TGTGCCAGTATAGGGTGGCAGGAAGAGACCCAGTACTTC
few	TRBV10-2	TRBD2	TRBJ2-3	CAAVPSGASTDTQYF	TGCGCCGCCGTGCCCAGCGGGGCGAGCACAGATACGCAGTATTTT